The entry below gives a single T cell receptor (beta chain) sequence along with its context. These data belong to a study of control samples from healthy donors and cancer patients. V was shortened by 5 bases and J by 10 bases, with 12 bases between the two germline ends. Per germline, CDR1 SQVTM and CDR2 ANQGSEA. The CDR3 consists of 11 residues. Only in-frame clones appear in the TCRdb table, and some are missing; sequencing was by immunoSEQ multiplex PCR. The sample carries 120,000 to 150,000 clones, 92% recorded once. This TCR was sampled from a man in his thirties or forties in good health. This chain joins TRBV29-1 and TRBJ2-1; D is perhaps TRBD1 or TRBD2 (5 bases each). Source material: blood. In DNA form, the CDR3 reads TGCAGCGTTTCCGGGACGCCAGAGCAGTTCTTC. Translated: CSVSGTPEQFF.